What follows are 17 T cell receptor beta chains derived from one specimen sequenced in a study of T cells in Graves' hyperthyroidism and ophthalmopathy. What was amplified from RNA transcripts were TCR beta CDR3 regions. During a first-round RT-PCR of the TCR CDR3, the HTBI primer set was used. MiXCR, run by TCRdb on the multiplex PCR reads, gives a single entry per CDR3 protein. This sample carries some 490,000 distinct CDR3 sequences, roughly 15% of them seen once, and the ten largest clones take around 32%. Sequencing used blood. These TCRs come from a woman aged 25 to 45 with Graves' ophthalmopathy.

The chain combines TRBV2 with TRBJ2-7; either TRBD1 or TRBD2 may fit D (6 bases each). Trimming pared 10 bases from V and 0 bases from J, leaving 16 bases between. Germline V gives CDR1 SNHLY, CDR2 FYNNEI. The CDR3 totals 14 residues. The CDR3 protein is CATRTDGSSYEQYF. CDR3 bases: TGTGCCACCAGGACAGACGGGAGCTCCTACGAGCAGTACTTC.

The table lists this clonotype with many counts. The CDR3 DNA sequence: TGTGCCAGCAGTCCCTGGACAGGGGAAAACATTCAGTACTTC. Encoded protein: CASSPWTGENIQYF. V is TRBV28 and J is TRBJ2-4; 9 bases map to TRBD1. J lost 5 bases, V lost 5 bases, and 4 bases had no gene match. Germline V gives CDR1 MDHEN, CDR2 SYDVKM. The length of the CDR3 is 14 residues.

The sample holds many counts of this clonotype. The CDR3 coding sequence is TGTGCCAGCAGCTTCGCGGACAATGAGCAGTTCTTC. This codes for CASSFADNEQFF. The chain links TRBV7-3 to TRBJ2-1; D gene uncertain. This CDR3 has 12 amino acids. The germline V gene has CDR1 SGHTA and CDR2 FQGTGA. Trimming removed 3 bases at V and 5 bases at J, with 5 bases between. The complete variable domain, with remaining parts taken from reference TRBV7-3 and TRBJ2-1, reads GAGVSQTPSNKVTEKGKYVELRCDPISGHTALYWYRQSLGQGPEFLIYFQGTGAADDSGLPNDRFFAVRPEGSVSTLKIQRTERGDSAVYLCASSFADNEQFFGPGTRLTVL.

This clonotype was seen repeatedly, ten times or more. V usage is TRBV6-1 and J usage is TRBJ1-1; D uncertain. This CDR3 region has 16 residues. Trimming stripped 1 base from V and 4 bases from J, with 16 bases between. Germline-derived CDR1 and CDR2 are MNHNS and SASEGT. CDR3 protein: CASSEDLAGYGTEAFF. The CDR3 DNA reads TGTGCCAGCAGTGAAGATCTGGCGGGATACGGCACTGAAGCTTTCTTT.

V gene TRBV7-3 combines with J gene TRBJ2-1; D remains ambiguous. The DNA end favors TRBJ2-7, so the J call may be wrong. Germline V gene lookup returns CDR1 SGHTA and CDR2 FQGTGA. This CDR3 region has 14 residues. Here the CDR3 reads CASSLGGSYNEQYF. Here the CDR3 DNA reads TGTGCCAGCAGCTTAGGCGGATCCTACAATGAGCAGTACTTC.

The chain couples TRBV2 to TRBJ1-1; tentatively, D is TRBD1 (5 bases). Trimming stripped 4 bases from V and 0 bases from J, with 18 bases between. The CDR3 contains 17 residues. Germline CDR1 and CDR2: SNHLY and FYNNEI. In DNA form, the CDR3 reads TGTGCCAGCAGTGTGGCTGAAGCAGGGTTAATGAACACTGAAGCTTTCTTT. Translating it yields CASSVAEAGLMNTEAFF. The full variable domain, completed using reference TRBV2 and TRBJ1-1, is EPEVTQTPSHQVTQMGQEVILRCVPISNHLYFYWYRQILGQKVEFLVSFYNNEISEKSEIFDDQFSVERPDGSNFTLKIRSTKLEDSAMYFCASSVAEAGLMNTEAFFGQGTRLTVV.

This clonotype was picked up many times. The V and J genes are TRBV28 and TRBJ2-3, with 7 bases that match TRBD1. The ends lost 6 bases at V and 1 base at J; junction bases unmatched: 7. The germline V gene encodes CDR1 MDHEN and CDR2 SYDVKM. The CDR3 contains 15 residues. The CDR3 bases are TGTGCCAGCAGGACTCACGGGACAGGCACAGATACGCAGTATTTT. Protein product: CASRTHGTGTDTQYF.

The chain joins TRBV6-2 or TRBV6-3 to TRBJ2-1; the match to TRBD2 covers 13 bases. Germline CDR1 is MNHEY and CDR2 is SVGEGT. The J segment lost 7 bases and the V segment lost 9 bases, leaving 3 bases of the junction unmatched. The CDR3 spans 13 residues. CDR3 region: CASGLAGANEQFF. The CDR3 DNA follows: TGTGCCAGTGGACTAGCGGGAGCGAATGAGCAGTTCTTC.

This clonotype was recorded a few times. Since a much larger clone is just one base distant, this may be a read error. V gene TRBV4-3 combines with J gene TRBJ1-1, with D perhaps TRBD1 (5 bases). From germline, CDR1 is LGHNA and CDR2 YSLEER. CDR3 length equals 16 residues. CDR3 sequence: CTSSQDSAGRLLEAFF. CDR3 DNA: TGCACCAGCAGCCAAGATTCGGCAGGGCGATTACTCGAAGCTTTCTTT.

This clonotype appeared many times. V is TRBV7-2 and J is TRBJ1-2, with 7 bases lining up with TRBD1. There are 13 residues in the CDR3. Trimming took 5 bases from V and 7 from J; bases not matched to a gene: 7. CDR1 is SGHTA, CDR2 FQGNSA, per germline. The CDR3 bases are TGTGCCAGCAGCGATGACAGGGCGGGTGGCTACACCTTC. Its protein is CASSDDRAGGYTF.

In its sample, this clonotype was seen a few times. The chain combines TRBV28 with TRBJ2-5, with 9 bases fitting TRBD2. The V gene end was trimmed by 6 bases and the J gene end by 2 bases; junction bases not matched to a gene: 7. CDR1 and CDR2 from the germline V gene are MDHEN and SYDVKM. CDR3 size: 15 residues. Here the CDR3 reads CASRSHTSGQETQYF. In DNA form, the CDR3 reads TGTGCCAGCAGGTCACACACTAGCGGGCAAGAGACCCAGTACTTC.

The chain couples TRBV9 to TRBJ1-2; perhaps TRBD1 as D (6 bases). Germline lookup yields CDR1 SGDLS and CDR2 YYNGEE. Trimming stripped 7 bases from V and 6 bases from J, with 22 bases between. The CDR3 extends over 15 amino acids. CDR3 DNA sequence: TGTGCCAGCGAGCAGTCGGGGGCAGGGATGAATGGCTACACCTTC. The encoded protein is CASEQSGAGMNGYTF.

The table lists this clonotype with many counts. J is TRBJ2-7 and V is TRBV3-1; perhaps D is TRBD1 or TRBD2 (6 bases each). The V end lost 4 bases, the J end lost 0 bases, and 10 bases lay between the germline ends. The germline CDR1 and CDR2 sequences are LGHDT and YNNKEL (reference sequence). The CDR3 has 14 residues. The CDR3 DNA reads TGTGCCAGCAGCCCGGGGGCCTACTCCTACGAGCAGTACTTC. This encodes CASSPGAYSYEQYF.

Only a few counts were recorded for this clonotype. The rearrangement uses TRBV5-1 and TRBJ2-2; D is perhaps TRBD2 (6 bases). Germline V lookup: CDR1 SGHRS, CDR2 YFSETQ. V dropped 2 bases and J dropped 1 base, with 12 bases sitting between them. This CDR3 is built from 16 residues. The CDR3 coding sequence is TGCGCCAGCAGCTTTGGTCTAGCGTGGAACACCGGGGAGCTGTTTTTT. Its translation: CASSFGLAWNTGELFF.

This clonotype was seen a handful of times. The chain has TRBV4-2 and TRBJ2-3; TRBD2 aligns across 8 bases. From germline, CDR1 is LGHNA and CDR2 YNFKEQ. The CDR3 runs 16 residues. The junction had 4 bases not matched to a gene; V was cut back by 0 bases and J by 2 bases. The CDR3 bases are TGTGCCAGCAGCCAAGAACTAGCGGCTTACACAGATACGCAGTATTTT. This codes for CASSQELAAYTDTQYF.

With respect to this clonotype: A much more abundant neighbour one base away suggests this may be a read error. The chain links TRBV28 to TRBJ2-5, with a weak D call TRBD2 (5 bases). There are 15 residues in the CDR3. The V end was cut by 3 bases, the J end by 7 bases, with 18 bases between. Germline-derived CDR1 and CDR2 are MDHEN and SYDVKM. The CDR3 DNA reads TGTGCCAGCAGTTTCCCCTACGAGGGCTCGGGGACCCAGTACTTC. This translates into CASSFPYEGSGTQYF.

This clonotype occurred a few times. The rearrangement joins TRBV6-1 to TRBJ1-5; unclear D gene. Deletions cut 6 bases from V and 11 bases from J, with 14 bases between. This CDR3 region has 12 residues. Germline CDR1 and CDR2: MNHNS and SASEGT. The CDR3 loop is CASRKPGSTQHF. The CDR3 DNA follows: TGTGCCAGCAGAAAGCCCGGGTCTACCCAGCATTTT.